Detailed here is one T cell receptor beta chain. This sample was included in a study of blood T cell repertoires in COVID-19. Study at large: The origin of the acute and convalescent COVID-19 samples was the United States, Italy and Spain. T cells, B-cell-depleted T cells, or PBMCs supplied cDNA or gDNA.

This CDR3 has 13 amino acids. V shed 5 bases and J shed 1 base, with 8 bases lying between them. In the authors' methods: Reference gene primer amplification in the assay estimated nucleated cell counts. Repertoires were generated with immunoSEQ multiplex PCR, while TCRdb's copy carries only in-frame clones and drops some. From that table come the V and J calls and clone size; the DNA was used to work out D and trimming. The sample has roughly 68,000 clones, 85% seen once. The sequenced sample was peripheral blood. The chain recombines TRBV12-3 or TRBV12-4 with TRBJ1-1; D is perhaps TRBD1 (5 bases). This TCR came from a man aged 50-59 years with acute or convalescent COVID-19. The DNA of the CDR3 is TGTGCCAGCAGTAGCAGGGCGAACACTGAAGCTTTCTTT. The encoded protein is CASSSRANTEAFF.